The present T cell receptor beta chain was sequenced within a study of brain T cells in children with intractable seizures. Regarding time point: blood from clinic visit 5 months post-surgery; TSC patient then seizure free. The method was immunoSEQ multiplex PCR; TCRdb's version includes in-frame clones alone and lacks a portion of them. The table has around 340,000 clones, 93% seen once. Germline values: CDR1 SNHLY, CDR2 FYNNEI. Trimming took 4 bases from V and 3 from J, leaving 13 bases between them. This CDR3 has 15 residues. This chain joins TRBV2 and TRBJ2-1, with a possible D match to TRBD2 (6 bases). The sequencing used peripheral blood, collected approximately 5 months after surgery. The receptor was isolated from a boy younger than two with tuberous sclerosis and intractable seizures. In nucleotides, the CDR3 is TGTGCCAGCAGTGGCGATAGCGGCCTCTACAATGAGCAGTTCTTC. Translating it yields CASSGDSGLYNEQFF.